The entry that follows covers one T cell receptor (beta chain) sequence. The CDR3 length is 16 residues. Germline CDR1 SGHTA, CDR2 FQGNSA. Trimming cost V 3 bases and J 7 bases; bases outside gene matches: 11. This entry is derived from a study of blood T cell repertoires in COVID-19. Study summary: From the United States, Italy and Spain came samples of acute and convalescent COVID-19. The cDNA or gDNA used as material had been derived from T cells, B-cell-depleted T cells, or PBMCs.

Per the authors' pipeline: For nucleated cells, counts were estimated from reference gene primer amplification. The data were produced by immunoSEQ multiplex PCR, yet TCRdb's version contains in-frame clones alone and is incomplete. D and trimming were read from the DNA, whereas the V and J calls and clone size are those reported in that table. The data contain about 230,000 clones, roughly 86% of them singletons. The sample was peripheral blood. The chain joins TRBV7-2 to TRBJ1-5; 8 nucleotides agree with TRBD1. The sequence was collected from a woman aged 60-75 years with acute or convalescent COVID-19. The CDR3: CASSFDGRQGWQPQHF. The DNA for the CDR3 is TGTGCCAGCAGCTTCGATGGGAGACAGGGGTGGCAGCCCCAGCATTTT.